The entry that follows covers one T cell receptor (beta chain) sequence. The antigen is unknown. PCR employed 60 Vbeta and 13 Jbeta primers. Profiled with immunoSEQ multiplex PCR; TCRdb holds only in-frame clones, not every one. Counted here are 200,000 or so clones, 82% occurring once; the ten biggest clones make up 0.075% to 0.1%. The data were obtained in a study of cytomegalovirus exposure and HLA in healthy donors. Study-wide points: Apart from CMV serostatus, no immune exposure information was available.

V trimming: 5 bases; J trimming: 0 bases; junction bases outside the gene matches: 6. CDR1 and CDR2 (germline): SGHVS, FQNEAQ. The CDR3 loop spans 16 amino acids. Regarding donors, all were healthy bone marrow donors. The clonotype comes from a boy younger than 10 in good health and CMV-seronegative. This rearrangement joins TRBV7-8 to TRBJ2-3; 9 bases fit TRBD2. Sequenced sample: PBMCs. The CDR3 sequence: CASSRGLAGSTDTQYF. The CDR3 DNA is TGTGCCAGCAGCCGGGGGCTAGCGGGGAGCACAGATACGCAGTATTTT. Full variable domain (remainder filled in from reference TRBV7-8 and TRBJ2-3): GAGVSQSPRYKVAKRGQDVALRCDPISGHVSLFWYQQALGQGPEFLTYFQNEAQLDKSGLPSDRFFAERPEGSVSTLKIQRTQQEDSAVYLCASSRGLAGSTDTQYFGPGTRLTVL.